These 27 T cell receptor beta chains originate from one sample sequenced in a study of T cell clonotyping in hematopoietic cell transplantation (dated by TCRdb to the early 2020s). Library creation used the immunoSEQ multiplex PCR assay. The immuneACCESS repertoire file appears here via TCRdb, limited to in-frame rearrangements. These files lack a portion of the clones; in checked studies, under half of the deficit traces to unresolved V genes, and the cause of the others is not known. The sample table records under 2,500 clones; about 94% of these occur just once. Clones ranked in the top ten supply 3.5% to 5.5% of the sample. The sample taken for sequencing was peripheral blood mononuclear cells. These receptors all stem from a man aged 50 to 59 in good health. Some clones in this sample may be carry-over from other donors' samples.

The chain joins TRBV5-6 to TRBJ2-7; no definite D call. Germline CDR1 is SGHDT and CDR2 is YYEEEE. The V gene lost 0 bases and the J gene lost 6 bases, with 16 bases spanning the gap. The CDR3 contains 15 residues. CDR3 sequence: CASSLGVGIRGEQYF. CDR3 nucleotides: TGTGCCAGCAGCTTGGGGGTGGGAATCAGAGGCGAGCAGTACTTC.

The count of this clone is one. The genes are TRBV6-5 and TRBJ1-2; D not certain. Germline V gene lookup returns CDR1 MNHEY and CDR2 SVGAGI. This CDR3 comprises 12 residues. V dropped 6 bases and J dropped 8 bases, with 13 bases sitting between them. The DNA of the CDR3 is TGTGCCAGCAGGATCCCTGGGCTGGGCTACACCTTC. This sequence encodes CASRIPGLGYTF.

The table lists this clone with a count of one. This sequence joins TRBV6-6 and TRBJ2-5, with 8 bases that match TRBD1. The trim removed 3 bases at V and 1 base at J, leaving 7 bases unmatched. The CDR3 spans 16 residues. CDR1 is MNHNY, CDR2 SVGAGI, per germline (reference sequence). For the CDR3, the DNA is TGTGCCAGCAGTTATCTTGGACAGGGTGCCCAAGAGACCCAGTACTTC. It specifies CASSYLGQGAQETQYF.

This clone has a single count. In DNA, the CDR3 is TGTGCCTGGAGTGTAAAAGGCTCGACGGAGAATTCACCCCTCCACTTT. This codes for CAWSVKGSTENSPLHF. V and J are TRBV30 and TRBJ1-6, with D hard to call. V gave up 0 bases and J gave up 7 bases, with 16 bases separating them. Germline CDR1 GTSNPN, CDR2 SVGIG (reference sequence). CDR3 length equals 16 residues.

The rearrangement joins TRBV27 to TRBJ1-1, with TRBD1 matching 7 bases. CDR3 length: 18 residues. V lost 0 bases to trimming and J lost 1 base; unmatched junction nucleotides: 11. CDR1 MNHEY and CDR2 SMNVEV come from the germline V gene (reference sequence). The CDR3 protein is CASSLSLVGRGRNTEAFF. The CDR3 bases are TGTGCCAGCAGTTTATCACTGGTCGGTAGGGGGCGGAACACTGAAGCTTTCTTT.

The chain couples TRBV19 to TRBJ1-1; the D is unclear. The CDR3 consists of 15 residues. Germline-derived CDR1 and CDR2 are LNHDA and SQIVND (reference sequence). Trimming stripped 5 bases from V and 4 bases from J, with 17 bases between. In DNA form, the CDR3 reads TGTGCCAGTAGTTTCCGAGAGGTTTTGTTCACTGAAGCTTTCTTT. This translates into CASSFREVLFTEAFF.

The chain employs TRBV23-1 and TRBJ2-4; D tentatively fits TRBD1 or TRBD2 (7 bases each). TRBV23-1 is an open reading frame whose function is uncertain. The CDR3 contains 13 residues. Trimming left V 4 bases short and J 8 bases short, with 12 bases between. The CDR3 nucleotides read TGCGCCAGCAGTCCACAGGGGAGGGACATTCAGTACTTC. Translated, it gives CASSPQGRDIQYF.

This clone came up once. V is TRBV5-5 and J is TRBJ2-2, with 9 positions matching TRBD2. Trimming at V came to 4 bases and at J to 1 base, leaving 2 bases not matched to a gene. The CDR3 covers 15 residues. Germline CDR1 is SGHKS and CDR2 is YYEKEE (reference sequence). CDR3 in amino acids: CASSLSGGNTGELFF. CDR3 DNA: TGTGCCAGCAGCCTTAGCGGGGGGAACACCGGGGAGCTGTTTTTT.

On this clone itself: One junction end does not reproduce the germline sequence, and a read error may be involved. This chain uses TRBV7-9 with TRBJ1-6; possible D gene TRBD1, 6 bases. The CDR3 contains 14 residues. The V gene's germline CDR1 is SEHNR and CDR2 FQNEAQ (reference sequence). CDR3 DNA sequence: TGTGCCAGCACCTTAGGACAGTATAATTCACCCCTCCACTTT. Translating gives CASTLGQYNSPLHF.

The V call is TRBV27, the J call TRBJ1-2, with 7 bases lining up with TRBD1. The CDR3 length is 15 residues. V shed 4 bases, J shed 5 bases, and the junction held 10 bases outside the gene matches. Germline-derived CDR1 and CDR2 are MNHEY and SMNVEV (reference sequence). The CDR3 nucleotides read TGTGCCAGCAGTTCCCGGGGAGGGGGCGGGTATGGCTACACCTTC. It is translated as CASSSRGGGGYGYTF.

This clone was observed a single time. The CDR3, as DNA: TGTGCCAGCAGTACGCTCTGGACGGATGGCTACACCTTC. This sequence encodes CASSTLWTDGYTF. The J gene is TRBJ1-2, the V gene TRBV2; D is undetermined. In germline, CDR1 is SNHLY, CDR2 FYNNEI. The CDR3 runs to 13 residues. V was shortened by 5 bases and J by 6 bases, with 13 bases between the two germline ends.

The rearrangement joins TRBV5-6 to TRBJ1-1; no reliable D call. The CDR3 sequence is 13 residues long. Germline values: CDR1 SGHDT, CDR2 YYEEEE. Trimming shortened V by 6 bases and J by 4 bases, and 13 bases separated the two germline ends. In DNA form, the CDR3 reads TGTGCCAGCAACGGATTGGCGGGCACTGAAGCTTTCTTT. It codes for CASNGLAGTEAFF.

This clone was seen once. The DNA for the CDR3 is TGTGCCAGCAGCCCGACAGGGGGCAATTCACCCCTCCACTTT. Translating it yields CASSPTGGNSPLHF. The chain employs TRBV14 and TRBJ1-6; TRBD1 matches at 10 bases. The ends lost 4 bases at V and 7 bases at J; junction bases unmatched: 1. Germline CDR1 is SGHDN and CDR2 is FVKESK. This CDR3 contains 14 residues. Full variable domain (remainder filled in from reference TRBV14 and TRBJ1-6): EAGVTQFPSHSVIEKGQTVTLRCDPISGHDNLYWYRRVMGKEIKFLLHFVKESKQDESGMPNNRFLAERTGGTYSTLKVQPAELEDSGVYFCASSPTGGNSPLHFGNGTRLTVT.

CDR3 sequence: CASRRQGFYTEAFF. CDR3 DNA: TGTGCCAGCAGAAGACAGGGGTTTTACACTGAAGCTTTCTTT. The chain links TRBV6-5 to TRBJ1-1; 8 bases line up with TRBD1. The CDR3 runs to 14 residues. Trimming at V came to 6 bases and at J to 3 bases, leaving 6 bases not matched to a gene. CDR1 and CDR2 (germline): MNHEY, SVGAGI.

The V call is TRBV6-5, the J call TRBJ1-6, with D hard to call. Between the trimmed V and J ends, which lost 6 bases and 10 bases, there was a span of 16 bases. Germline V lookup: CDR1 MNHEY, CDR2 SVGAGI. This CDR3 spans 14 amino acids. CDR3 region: CASSLRQGRSPLHF. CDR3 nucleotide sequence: TGTGCCAGCAGCCTGCGACAAGGGCGGTCACCCCTCCACTTT.

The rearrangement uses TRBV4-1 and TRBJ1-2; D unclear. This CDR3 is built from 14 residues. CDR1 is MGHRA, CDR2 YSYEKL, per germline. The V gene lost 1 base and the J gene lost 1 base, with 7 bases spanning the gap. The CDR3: CASSQGVINYGYTF. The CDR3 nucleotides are TGCGCCAGCAGCCAAGGGGTAATTAACTATGGCTACACCTTC.

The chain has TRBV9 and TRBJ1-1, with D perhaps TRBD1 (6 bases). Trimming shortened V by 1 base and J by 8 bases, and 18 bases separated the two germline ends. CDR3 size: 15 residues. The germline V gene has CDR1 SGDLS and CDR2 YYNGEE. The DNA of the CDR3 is TGTGCCAGCAGCGTAATTGGGGGGGGCGGGTCCGAAGCTTTCTTT. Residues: CASSVIGGGGSEAFF.

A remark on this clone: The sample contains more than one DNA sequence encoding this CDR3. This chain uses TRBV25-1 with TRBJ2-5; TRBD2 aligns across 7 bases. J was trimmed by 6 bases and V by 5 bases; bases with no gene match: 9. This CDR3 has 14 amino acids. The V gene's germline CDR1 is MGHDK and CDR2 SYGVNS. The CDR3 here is CASSHRGGGKTQYF. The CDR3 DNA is TGTGCCAGCAGTCATCGCGGGGGTGGAAAGACCCAGTACTTC. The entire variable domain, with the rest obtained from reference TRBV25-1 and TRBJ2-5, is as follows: EADIYQTPRYLVIGTGKKITLECSQTMGHDKMYWYQQDPGMELHLIHYSYGVNSTEKGDLSSESTVSRIRTEHFPLTLESARPSHTSQYLCASSHRGGGKTQYFGPGTRLLVL.

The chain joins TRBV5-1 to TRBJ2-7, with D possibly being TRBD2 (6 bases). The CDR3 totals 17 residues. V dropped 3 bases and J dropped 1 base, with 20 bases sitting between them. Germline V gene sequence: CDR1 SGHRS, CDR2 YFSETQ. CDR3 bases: TGCGCCAGCAGCTCCCTGGGTGGGCAGGGAGGTTCCTACGAGCAGTACTTC. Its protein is CASSSLGGQGGSYEQYF.

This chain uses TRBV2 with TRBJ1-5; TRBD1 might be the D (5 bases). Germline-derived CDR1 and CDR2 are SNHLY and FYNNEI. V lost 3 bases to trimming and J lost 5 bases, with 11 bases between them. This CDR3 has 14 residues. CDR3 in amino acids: CASSEGGPHQPQHF. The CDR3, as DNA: TGTGCCAGCAGTGAGGGGGGACCCCATCAGCCCCAGCATTTT.

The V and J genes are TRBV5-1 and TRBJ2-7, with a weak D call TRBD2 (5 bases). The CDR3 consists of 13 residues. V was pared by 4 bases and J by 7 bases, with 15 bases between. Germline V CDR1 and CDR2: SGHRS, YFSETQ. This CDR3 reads CASSLEFPGEQYF. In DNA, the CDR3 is TGCGCCAGCAGCCTAGAGTTCCCGGGGGAGCAGTACTTC.

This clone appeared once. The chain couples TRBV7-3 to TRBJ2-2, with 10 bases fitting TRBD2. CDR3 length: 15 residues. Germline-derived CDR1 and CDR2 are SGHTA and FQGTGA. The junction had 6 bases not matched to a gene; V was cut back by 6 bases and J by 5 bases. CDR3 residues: CASSYSGGYTGELFF. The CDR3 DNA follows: TGTGCCAGCAGTTATAGCGGGGGGTATACCGGGGAGCTGTTTTTT.

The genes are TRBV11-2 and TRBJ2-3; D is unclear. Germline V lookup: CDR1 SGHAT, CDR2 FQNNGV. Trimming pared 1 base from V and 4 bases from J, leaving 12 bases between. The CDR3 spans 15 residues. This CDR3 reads CASSLGSYQSDTQYF. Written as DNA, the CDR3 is TGTGCCAGCAGCTTAGGCTCCTACCAATCAGATACGCAGTATTTT.

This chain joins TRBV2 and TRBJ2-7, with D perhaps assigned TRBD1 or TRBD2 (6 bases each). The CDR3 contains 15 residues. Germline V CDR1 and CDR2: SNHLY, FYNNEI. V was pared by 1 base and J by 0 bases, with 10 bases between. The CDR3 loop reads CASSEGGGLSYEQYF. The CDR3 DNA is TGTGCCAGCAGTGAAGGAGGGGGGCTCTCCTACGAGCAGTACTTC.

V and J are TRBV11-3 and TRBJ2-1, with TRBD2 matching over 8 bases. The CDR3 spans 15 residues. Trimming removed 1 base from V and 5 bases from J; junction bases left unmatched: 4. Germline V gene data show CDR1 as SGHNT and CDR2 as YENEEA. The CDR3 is CASSLGGGLNNEQFF. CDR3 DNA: TGTGCCAGCAGCTTAGGCGGGGGGCTAAACAATGAGCAGTTCTTC.

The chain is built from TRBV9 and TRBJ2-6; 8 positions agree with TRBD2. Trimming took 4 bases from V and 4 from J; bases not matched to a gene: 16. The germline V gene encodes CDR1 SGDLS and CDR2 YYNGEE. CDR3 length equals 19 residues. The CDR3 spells CASSSRLAPLLGGANVLTF. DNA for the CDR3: TGTGCCAGCAGCTCCCGACTAGCGCCTCTTCTTGGGGGGGCCAACGTCCTGACTTTC.

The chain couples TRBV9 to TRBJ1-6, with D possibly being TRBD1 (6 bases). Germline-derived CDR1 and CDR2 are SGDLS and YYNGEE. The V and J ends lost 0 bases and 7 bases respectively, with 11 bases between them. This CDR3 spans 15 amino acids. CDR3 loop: CASSVGPGQNSPLHF. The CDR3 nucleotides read TGTGCCAGCAGCGTAGGCCCGGGACAAAATTCACCCCTCCACTTT. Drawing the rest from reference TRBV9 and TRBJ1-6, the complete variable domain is DSGVTQTPKHLITATGQRVTLRCSPRSGDLSVYWYQQSLDQGLQFLIQYYNGEERAKGNILERFSAQQFPDLHSELNLSSLELGDSALYFCASSVGPGQNSPLHFGNGTRLTVT.